These 10 T cell receptor beta chains were all obtained from the same sample, sequenced in a study of CD4 T cells in relation to SARS-CoV-2 and coronaviruses. No antigens are known for them. Measured with immunoSEQ multiplex PCR; TCRdb has only the in-frame clones, and not every one. The sample shows about 36,000 clones, just under 85% of them seen only once. The source material was naive CD4+ T cells from PBMCs, cultured in vitro. The subset here: naive CD4+ T cells isolated by negative enrichment. These receptors all stem from an adult with COVID-19.

V gene TRBV2 combines with J gene TRBJ2-2; TRBD1 is a possible D gene (5 bases). This CDR3 has 14 residues. Germline CDR1 and CDR2: SNHLY and FYNNEI. V was cut by 5 bases and J by 4 bases, with 11 bases left in between. CDR3 amino acids: CASSRRVGTGELFF. The DNA of the CDR3 is TGTGCCAGCAGTCGCAGGGTGGGCACCGGGGAGCTGTTTTTT.

The V and J genes are TRBV6-5 and TRBJ1-4; 9 positions agree with TRBD1. The J segment lost 7 bases and the V segment lost 5 bases, leaving 8 bases of the junction unmatched. Germline assignment: CDR1 MNHEY and CDR2 SVGAGI. The CDR3 covers 15 residues. The CDR3: CASSQPGTGSEKLFF. The CDR3 nucleotides read TGTGCCAGCAGTCAACCCGGGACAGGGAGTGAAAAACTGTTTTTT.

J is TRBJ2-3 and V is TRBV18; D perhaps matches TRBD1 (6 bases). Germline values: CDR1 KGHSH, CDR2 LQKENI. This CDR3 has 16 amino acids. Trimming left V 3 bases short and J 1 base short, with 14 bases between. CDR3 residues: CASSPPRYRGTDTQYF. CDR3 nucleotides: TGTGCCAGCTCACCCCCCCGGTACAGGGGCACAGATACGCAGTATTTT.

The rearrangement uses TRBV2 and TRBJ2-7; 11 bases align to TRBD2. V gave up 8 bases and J gave up 2 bases; unmatched junction bases: 5. The length of the CDR3 is 14 residues. The germline V gene encodes CDR1 SNHLY and CDR2 FYNNEI. Here the CDR3 DNA reads TGTGCCAGCCAAGAGACTAGCGGGACCTACGAGCAGTACTTC. Translation gives CASQETSGTYEQYF.

The chain carries TRBV7-2 and TRBJ2-1; D may match TRBD1 or TRBD2 (5 bases each). The CDR3 has 17 amino acids. The V end was cut by 3 bases, the J end by 5 bases, with 20 bases between. Looked up from germline, CDR1 is SGHTA and CDR2 is FQGNSA. The DNA for the CDR3 is TGTGCCAGCAGCTTTCCCGCCCCGGGACGGACCAACAATGAGCAGTTCTTC. This codes for CASSFPAPGRTNNEQFF.

The gene calls are TRBV18 and TRBJ2-5; D gene ambiguous. The germline V gene encodes CDR1 KGHSH and CDR2 LQKENI. CDR3 size: 12 residues. V dropped 2 bases and J dropped 5 bases, with 6 bases sitting between them. The CDR3 is CASSPGLETQYF. DNA for the CDR3: TGTGCCAGCTCACCAGGGTTGGAGACCCAGTACTTC.

The chain combines TRBV9 with TRBJ2-1; a weak D match, TRBD2 (6 bases). V was trimmed by 0 bases and J by 0 bases, leaving 7 bases between them. The CDR3 runs to 15 residues. Germline lookup yields CDR1 SGDLS and CDR2 YYNGEE. CDR3 sequence: CASSVVGGSYNEQFF. The CDR3 coding sequence is TGTGCCAGCAGCGTAGTGGGGGGCTCCTACAATGAGCAGTTCTTC.

This chain links TRBV2 with TRBJ2-1, with a weak D call TRBD2 (6 bases). Germline-derived CDR1 and CDR2 are SNHLY and FYNNEI. The CDR3 contains 16 residues. Deletions cut 10 bases from V and 0 bases from J, with 19 bases between. CDR3 sequence reads: CATLSPGLSSYNEQFF. The CDR3 bases are TGTGCCACCCTATCTCCGGGACTGAGCTCCTACAATGAGCAGTTCTTC.

The V gene is TRBV18, the J gene TRBJ2-5; 8 bases map to TRBD2. The trim removed 3 bases at V and 1 base at J, leaving 10 bases unmatched. This CDR3 has 17 residues. Germline lookup yields CDR1 KGHSH and CDR2 LQKENI. Written as DNA, the CDR3 is TGTGCCAGCTCACCCACCCCCGCGACTAGCGTCCAAGAGACCCAGTACTTC. Amino acid sequence: CASSPTPATSVQETQYF. Filled out from reference TRBV18 and TRBJ2-5, the complete variable domain reads NAGVMQNPRHLVRRRGQEARLRCSPMKGHSHVYWYRQLPEEGLKFMVYLQKENIIDESGMPKERFSAEFPKEGPSILRIQQVVRGDSAAYFCASSPTPATSVQETQYFGPGTRLLVL.

The J gene is TRBJ1-3, the V gene TRBV6-6; no definite D call. Per germline, CDR1 MNHNY and CDR2 SVGAGI (reference sequence). V was clipped by 2 bases and J by 4 bases, with 6 bases between them. CDR3 size: 13 residues. This CDR3 reads CASSYLRGNTIYF. CDR3 DNA: TGTGCCAGCAGTTACCTGCGGGGAAACACCATATATTTT.